These 14 T cell receptor beta chains share one sample of origin, sequenced in a study of cytomegalovirus exposure and HLA in healthy donors. The PCR had 60 Vbeta and 13 Jbeta primers. The table came from immunoSEQ multiplex PCR; TCRdb's copy has only in-frame clones and leaves some out. Of around 150,000 clones detected, roughly a tenth appear once; the ten largest clones hold approximately 1.8%. The specimen was PBMCs. These receptor sequences come from a male donor in good health and CMV-seronegative.

This clone was seen a handful of times. The V gene is TRBV7-2, the J gene TRBJ2-1; D may be TRBD2 (7 bases). This CDR3 spans 16 amino acids. Trimming stripped 0 bases from V and 1 base from J, with 10 bases between. Germline CDR1 is SGHTA and CDR2 is FQGNSA. The CDR3 protein is CASSLAGGPSYNEQFF. The DNA of the CDR3 is TGTGCCAGCAGCTTAGCGGGGGGGCCTTCCTACAATGAGCAGTTCTTC.

The chain couples TRBV27 to TRBJ2-7; the match to TRBD1 covers 8 bases. Germline loops: CDR1 MNHEY, CDR2 SMNVEV (reference sequence). This CDR3 spans 15 amino acids. The V gene end was trimmed by 6 bases and the J gene end by 4 bases; junction bases not matched to a gene: 11. Here the CDR3 reads CASSNPGGLVYEQYF. The DNA of the CDR3 is TGTGCCAGCAGCAACCCAGGGGGCCTGGTTTACGAGCAGTACTTC.

The chain recombines TRBV10-3 with TRBJ2-7; possible D gene TRBD2, 6 bases. The CDR3 is 14 amino acids. Germline CDR1 and CDR2: ENHRY and SYGVKD. V gave up 5 bases and J gave up 3 bases, with 14 bases separating them. CDR3 nucleotides: TGTGCCATCAGTTCCGGGACTGCACTCTACGAGCAGTACTTC. Amino acids: CAISSGTALYEQYF.

The V gene is TRBV18, the J gene TRBJ2-5; TRBD2 matches 9 bases. This CDR3 region has 15 residues. J gave up 4 bases and V 6 bases, and 9 bases lay outside the gene matches. Germline CDR1 KGHSH, CDR2 LQKENI. The CDR3 sequence is CASSPISGSRETQYF. Here the CDR3 DNA reads TGTGCCAGCTCGCCGATTAGCGGGAGTCGAGAGACCCAGTACTTC.

A few counts support this clone. The chain is built from TRBV4-2 and TRBJ2-7, with 16 bases identical to TRBD2. Germline assignment: CDR1 LGHNA and CDR2 YNFKEQ. This CDR3 has 16 amino acids. Germline trimming cut 3 bases from V and 3 bases from J; bases unmatched to any gene: 2. This CDR3 is CASSQGLAGGNYEQYF. CDR3 DNA: TGTGCCAGCAGCCAGGGACTAGCGGGAGGGAACTACGAGCAGTACTTC.

This rearrangement joins TRBV2 to TRBJ2-7, with a possible D match to TRBD2 (7 bases). The CDR3 loop spans 14 amino acids. Germline V gene data show CDR1 as SNHLY and CDR2 as FYNNEI. V lost 2 bases and J lost 7, with 15 bases in between. CDR3 nucleotide sequence: TGTGCCAGCAGTGAAAGGGAGGGACACCTAGAGCAGTACTTC. Residues: CASSEREGHLEQYF. The variable domain in full, with the rest retrieved from reference TRBV2 and TRBJ2-7, is EPEVTQTPSHQVTQMGQEVILRCVPISNHLYFYWYRQILGQKVEFLVSFYNNEISEKSEIFDDQFSVERPDGSNFTLKIRSTKLEDSAMYFCASSEREGHLEQYFGPGTRLTVT.

A few counts support this clone. The V and J genes are TRBV7-9 and TRBJ2-2, with D unresolved. CDR3 size: 12 residues. CDR1 is SEHNR, CDR2 FQNEAQ, per germline (reference sequence). Deletions cut 6 bases from V and 14 bases from J, with 16 bases between. The CDR3 spells CASSYVSGELFF. The CDR3 coding sequence is TGTGCCAGCAGTTACGTCTCGGGTGAACTGTTTTTT. The whole variable domain, remainder taken from reference TRBV7-9 and TRBJ2-2, is DTGVSQNPRHKITKRGQNVTFRCDPISEHNRLYWYRQTLGQGPEFLTYFQNEAQLEKSRLLSDRFSAERPKGSFSTLEIQRTEQGDSAMYLCASSYVSGELFFGEGSRLTVL.

The V and J genes are TRBV5-1 and TRBJ2-1, with D perhaps matching TRBD2 (5 bases). Per germline, CDR1 SGHRS and CDR2 YFSETQ. The V end lost 5 bases, the J end lost 8 bases, and 23 bases lay between the germline ends. The CDR3 length is 16 residues. The CDR3 nucleotides read TGCGCCAGCAGGCGCACCGGACGGGGTACAATCGATGAGCAGTTCTTC. Translation gives CASRRTGRGTIDEQFF.

This clone was detected only a few times. Other DNA sequences in this specimen translate into the identical CDR3. The chain carries TRBV7-2 and TRBJ1-1; D gene unclear. The CDR3 has 13 residues. Germline CDR1 SGHTA, CDR2 FQGNSA. The V end was cut by 3 bases, the J end by 1 base, with 6 bases between. The CDR3 DNA reads as TGTGCCAGCAGCTTGCGGCAGAACACTGAAGCTTTCTTT. It codes for CASSLRQNTEAFF.

The chain combines TRBV4-1 with TRBJ2-3; possibly TRBD1 for D (6 bases). V lost 1 base, J lost 2 bases, and 19 bases lay in between. The germline V gene encodes CDR1 MGHRA and CDR2 YSYEKL. The CDR3 runs to 18 residues. The CDR3 loop is CASSQGGNRVGATDTQYF. CDR3 in DNA: TGCGCCAGCAGCCAAGGGGGAAACAGGGTTGGTGCCACAGATACGCAGTATTTT.

In this sample, this clone turned up a few times. V and J are TRBV6-5 and TRBJ1-1; 8 positions agree with TRBD1. The CDR3 sequence is 15 residues long. The J segment lost 7 bases and the V segment lost 2 bases, leaving 9 bases of the junction unmatched. Germline CDR1 is MNHEY and CDR2 is SVGAGI. CDR3 in DNA: TGTGCCAGCAGTTACGATGGACAGGGAGGGAGTGAAGCTTTCTTT. This gives the protein CASSYDGQGGSEAFF.

This clone appeared a few times. This chain connects TRBV19 to TRBJ2-2; D gene unclear. Germline V CDR1 and CDR2: LNHDA, SQIVND (reference sequence). With 5 bases removed from V and 3 bases from J, the gap between germline ends came to 10 bases. The CDR3 is made up of 14 amino acids. The CDR3 sequence is CASSGGSYTGELFF. CDR3 bases: TGTGCCAGTAGTGGCGGCAGCTACACCGGGGAGCTGTTTTTT. The full variable domain, in which reference TRBV19 and TRBJ2-2 provide the parts outside the CDR3, is DGGITQSPKYLFRKEGQNVTLSCEQNLNHDAMYWYRQDPGQGLRLIYYSQIVNDFQKGDIAEGYSVSREKKESFPLTVTSAQKNPTAFYLCASSGGSYTGELFFGEGSRLTVL.

This clone was detected a few times. This chain joins TRBV7-2 and TRBJ1-5; D remains unclear. Trimming left V 7 bases short and J 0 bases short, with 13 bases between. Germline assignment: CDR1 SGHTA and CDR2 FQGNSA. The CDR3 consists of 15 residues. The CDR3: CASILDPYSNQPQHF. Written as DNA, the CDR3 is TGTGCCAGCATCCTAGACCCTTATAGCAATCAGCCCCAGCATTTT. Combining the CDR3 with reference TRBV7-2 and TRBJ1-5 gives the whole variable domain GAGVSQSPSNKVTEKGKDVELRCDPISGHTALYWYRQSLGQGLEFLIYFQGNSAPDKSGLPSDRFSAERTGGSVSTLTIQRTQQEDSAVYLCASILDPYSNQPQHFGDGTRLSIL.

The rearrangement joins TRBV12-5 to TRBJ2-3; a possible D gene is TRBD1 (6 bases). Trimming took 1 base from V and 5 from J, leaving 7 bases between them. Germline V gene lookup returns CDR1 LGHNT and CDR2 FRNRAP. The CDR3 contains 13 residues. The CDR3 sequence is CASGLARGDTQYF. For the CDR3, the DNA is TGTGCTAGTGGTTTGGCCAGGGGAGATACGCAGTATTTT.